This TCR beta chain was sequenced in a study of T cell responses to AZD1222 COVID-19 vaccine. Repertoires were generated with immunoSEQ multiplex PCR, while TCRdb's copy carries only in-frame clones and drops some. The sample has 55,000 to 90,000 clones, approximately 80% seen once; the top ten hold around 5%. CDR3 length: 16 amino acids. Trimming stripped 5 bases from V and 3 bases from J, with 17 bases between. Per the germline V gene, CDR1 is KGHSH and CDR2 is LQKENI. The sample was peripheral blood, taken on day 0 of AZD1222 vaccination. The rearrangement uses TRBV18 and TRBJ1-5; no reliable D call. This clonotype was sampled from an adult in good health. The CDR3 coding sequence is TGTGCCAGCTCAGGTGCGATAGCGCCTCACAATCAGCCCCAGCATTTT. This encodes CASSGAIAPHNQPQHF.